This T cell receptor beta chain was sequenced in a study of vaccination effects on CD4 cells after COVID-19. About the research overall: Every well got two million PBMC, which were grown with around 11 IU/ml IL-2 and around 10 ug/ml peptides. Study findings and constraints: Marked clonal contraction of infection- and vaccine-induced clones was seen late after vaccination.

Cells that had been cultured for ten to eleven days were the source of isolated CD4+ T cells. Every participant took two doses of the BNT162b2 or mRNA-1273 vaccine. This clone was counted a few times. Antigen unknown. This CDR3 region has 23 residues. The method was immunoSEQ multiplex PCR; TCRdb's version includes in-frame clones alone and lacks a portion of them. The sample includes under 55,000 clones, around 70% of them seen just once. V gene TRBV21-1 combines with J gene TRBJ1-6; the table gives TRBD1 as D, unverified against the DNA. TRBV21-1 is labeled a pseudogene. This sample comprised CD4+ T cells from PBMCs cultured without peptide, obtained after COVID-19 vaccination. This sequence originates from a human donor who received a COVID-19 vaccine. This CDR3 is CASSKARDGKTGREGSYNSPLHF. The CDR3 nucleotides read TGTGCCAGCAGCAAAGCGCGCGATGGGAAGACAGGGCGAGAGGGGTCCTATAATTCACCCCTCCACTTT.